This TCR beta chain was sequenced in a study of early T cells in non-severe SARS-CoV-2 infection. For the study at large: Unpaired chains resulted from sequencing bulk RNA of unsorted whole blood.

In germline, CDR1 is SNHLY, CDR2 FYNNEI. CDR3 size: 15 residues. V lost 5 bases to trimming and J lost 8 bases; unmatched junction nucleotides: 13. Individually, cDNA molecules had unique molecular identifiers attached to them. TCRdb used MiXCR to reprocess the 5' RACE reads, holding one entry per CDR3 protein. The data hold about 61,000 distinct CDR3 sequences, with about 12% observed a single time. V and J are TRBV2 and TRBJ1-2, with TRBD1 identical over 8 bases. Source: whole blood, taken at baseline. This receptor was taken from an adult who was a healthcare worker with PCR-confirmed SARS-CoV-2 infection or an uninfected control (not recorded which). The donor label of this sample is uncertain. The CDR3 loop is CASSKLGQDLAGYTF. The CDR3, as DNA: TGTGCCAGCAGTAAACTGGGACAGGACCTTGCCGGCTACACCTTC.